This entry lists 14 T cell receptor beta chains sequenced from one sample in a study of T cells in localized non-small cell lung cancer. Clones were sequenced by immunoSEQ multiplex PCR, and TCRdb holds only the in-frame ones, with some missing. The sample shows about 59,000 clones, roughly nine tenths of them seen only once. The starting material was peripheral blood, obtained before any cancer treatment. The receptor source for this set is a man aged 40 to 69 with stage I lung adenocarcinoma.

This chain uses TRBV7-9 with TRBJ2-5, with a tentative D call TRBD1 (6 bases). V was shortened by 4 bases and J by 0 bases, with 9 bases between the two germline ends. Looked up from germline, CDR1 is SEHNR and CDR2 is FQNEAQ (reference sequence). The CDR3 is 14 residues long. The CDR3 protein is CASSSRDNQETQYF. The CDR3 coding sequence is TGTGCCAGCAGCTCCCGGGACAACCAAGAGACCCAGTACTTC.

The CDR3, as DNA: TGTGCCAGCAGAGGGGACTGGGGGGCCGGGGAGCTGTTTTTT. It encodes CASRGDWGAGELFF. The chain links TRBV6-5 to TRBJ2-2, with a tentative D call TRBD2 (6 bases). Trimming pared 6 bases from V and 6 bases from J, leaving 14 bases between. The germline V gene has CDR1 MNHEY and CDR2 SVGAGI. CDR3 length: 14 amino acids.

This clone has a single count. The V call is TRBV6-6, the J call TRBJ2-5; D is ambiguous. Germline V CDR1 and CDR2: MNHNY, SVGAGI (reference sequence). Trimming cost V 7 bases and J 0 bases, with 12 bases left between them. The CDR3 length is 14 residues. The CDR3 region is CASTNEENQETQYF. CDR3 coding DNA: TGTGCCAGCACCAACGAGGAGAACCAAGAGACCCAGTACTTC.

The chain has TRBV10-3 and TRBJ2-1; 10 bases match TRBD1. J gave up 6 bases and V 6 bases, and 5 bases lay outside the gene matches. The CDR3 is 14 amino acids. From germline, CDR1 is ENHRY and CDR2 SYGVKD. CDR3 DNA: TGTGCCATCAGACCGGGACAGGGGTCCAATGAGCAGTTCTTC. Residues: CAIRPGQGSNEQFF.

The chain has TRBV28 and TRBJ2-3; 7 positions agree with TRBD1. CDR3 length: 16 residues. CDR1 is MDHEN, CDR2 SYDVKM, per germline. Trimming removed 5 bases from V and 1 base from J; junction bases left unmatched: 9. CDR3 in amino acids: CASSKRPGTGTDTQYF. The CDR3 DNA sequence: TGTGCCAGCAGTAAACGCCCCGGGACAGGCACAGATACGCAGTATTTT.

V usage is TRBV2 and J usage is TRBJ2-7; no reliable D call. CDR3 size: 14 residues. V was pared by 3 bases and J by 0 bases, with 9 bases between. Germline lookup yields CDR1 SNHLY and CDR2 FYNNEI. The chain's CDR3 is CASSDGPRSYEQYF. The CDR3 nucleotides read TGTGCCAGCAGTGATGGCCCCCGCTCCTACGAGCAGTACTTC.

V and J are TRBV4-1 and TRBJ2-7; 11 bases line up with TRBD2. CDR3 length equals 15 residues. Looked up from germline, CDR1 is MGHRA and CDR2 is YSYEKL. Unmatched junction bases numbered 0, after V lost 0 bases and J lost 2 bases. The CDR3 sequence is CASSQETSGTYEQYF. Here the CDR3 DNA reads TGCGCCAGCAGCCAAGAGACTAGCGGGACCTACGAGCAGTACTTC.

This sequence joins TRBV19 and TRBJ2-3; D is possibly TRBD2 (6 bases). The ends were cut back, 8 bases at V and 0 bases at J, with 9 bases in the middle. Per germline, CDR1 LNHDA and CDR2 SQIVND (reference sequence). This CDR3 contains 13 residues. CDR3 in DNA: TGTGCCAGTGGGAGCGGGAGCACAGATACGCAGTATTTT. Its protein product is CASGSGSTDTQYF.

The CDR3 bases are TGCGCCAGCAGCTTGGGAGGCGTAACCGACATTCAGTACTTC. It codes for CASSLGGVTDIQYF. The chain has TRBV5-1 and TRBJ2-4, with D unresolved. Germline values: CDR1 SGHRS, CDR2 YFSETQ. The CDR3 is made up of 14 amino acids. The V end was cut by 0 bases, the J end by 8 bases, with 12 bases between.

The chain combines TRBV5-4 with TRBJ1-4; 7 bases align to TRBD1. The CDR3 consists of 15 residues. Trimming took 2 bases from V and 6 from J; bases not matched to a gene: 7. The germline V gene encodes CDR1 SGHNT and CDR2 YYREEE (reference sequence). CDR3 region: CASSLTGAGDEKLFF. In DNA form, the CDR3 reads TGTGCCAGCAGCTTAACAGGGGCCGGAGATGAAAAACTGTTTTTT.

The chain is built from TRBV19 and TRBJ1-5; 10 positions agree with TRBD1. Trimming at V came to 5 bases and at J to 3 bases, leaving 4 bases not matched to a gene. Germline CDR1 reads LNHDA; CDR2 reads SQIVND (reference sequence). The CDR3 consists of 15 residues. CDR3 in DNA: TGTGCCAGTAGTCCGGGACAGGGGCTCAATCAGCCCCAGCATTTT. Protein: CASSPGQGLNQPQHF.

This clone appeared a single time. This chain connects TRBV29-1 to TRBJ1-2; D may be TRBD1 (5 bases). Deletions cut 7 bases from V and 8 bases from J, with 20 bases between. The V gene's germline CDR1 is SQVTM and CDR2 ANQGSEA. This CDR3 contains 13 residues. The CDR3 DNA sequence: TGCAGCGCGAGTGGGGGAAGTCTGGAGGGCTACACCTTC. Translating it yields CSASGGSLEGYTF.

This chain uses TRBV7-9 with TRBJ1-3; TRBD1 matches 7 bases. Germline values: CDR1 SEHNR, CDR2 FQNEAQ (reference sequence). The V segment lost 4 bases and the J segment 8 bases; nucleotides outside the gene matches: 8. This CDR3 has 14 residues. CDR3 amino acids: CASSSPTGRDTIYF. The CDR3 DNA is TGTGCCAGCAGCTCCCCGACAGGGAGAGACACCATATATTTT.

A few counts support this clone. In DNA form, the CDR3 reads TGTGCCAGCACGGCAGGGACCTACGAGCAGTACTTC. Translated: CASTAGTYEQYF. This chain links TRBV2 with TRBJ2-7, with D perhaps matching TRBD1 (5 bases). Trimming removed 7 bases from V and 2 bases from J, with 9 bases in between. The CDR3 has 12 residues. Germline V CDR1 and CDR2: SNHLY, FYNNEI.